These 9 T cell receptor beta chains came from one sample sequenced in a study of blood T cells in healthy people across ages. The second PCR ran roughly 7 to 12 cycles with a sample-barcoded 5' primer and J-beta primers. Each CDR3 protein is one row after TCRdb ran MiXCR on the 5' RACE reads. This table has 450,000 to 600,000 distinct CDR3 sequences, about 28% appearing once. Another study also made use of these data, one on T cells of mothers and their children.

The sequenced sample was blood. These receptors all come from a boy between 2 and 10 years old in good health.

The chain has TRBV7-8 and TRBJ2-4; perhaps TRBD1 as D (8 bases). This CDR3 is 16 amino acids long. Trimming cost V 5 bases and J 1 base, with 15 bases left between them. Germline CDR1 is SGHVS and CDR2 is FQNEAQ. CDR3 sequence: CASSVTGGGAKNIQYF. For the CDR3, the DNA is TGTGCCAGCAGCGTAACAGGGGGGGGTGCCAAAAACATTCAGTACTTC.

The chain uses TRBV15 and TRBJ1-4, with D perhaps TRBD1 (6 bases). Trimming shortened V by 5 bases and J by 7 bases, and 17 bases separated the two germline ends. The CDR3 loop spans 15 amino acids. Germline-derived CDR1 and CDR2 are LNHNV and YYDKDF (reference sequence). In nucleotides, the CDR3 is TGTGCCACCAGCTATGAACAGGGAGGGAGTGAAAAACTGTTTTTT. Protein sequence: CATSYEQGGSEKLFF.

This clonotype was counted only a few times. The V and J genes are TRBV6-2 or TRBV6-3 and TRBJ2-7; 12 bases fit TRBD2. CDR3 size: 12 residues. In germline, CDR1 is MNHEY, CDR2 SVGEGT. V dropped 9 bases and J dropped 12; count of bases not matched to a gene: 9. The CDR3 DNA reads TGTGCCAGTAACCGACTAGCGGGAGAGATGTACTTC. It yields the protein CASNRLAGEMYF.

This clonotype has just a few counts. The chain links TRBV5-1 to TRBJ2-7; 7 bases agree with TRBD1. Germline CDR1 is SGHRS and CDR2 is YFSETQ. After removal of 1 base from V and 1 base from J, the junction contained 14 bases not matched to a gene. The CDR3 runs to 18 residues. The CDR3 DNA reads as TGCGCCAGCAGCTTGTGGGCTCGGTCCGGGACAGAATCCTACGAGCAGTACTTC. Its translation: CASSLWARSGTESYEQYF.

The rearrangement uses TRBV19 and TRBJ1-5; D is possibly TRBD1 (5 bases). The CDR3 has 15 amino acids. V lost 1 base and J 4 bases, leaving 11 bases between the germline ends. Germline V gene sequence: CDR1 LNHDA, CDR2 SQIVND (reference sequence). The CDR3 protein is CASSIAGVGNQPQHF. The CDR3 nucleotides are TGTGCCAGTAGTATAGCGGGGGTAGGGAATCAGCCCCAGCATTTT.

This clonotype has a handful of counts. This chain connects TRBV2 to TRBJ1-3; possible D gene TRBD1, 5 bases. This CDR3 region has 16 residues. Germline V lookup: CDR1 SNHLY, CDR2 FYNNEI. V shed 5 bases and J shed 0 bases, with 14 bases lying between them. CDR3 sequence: CASSPRDSFSGNTIYF. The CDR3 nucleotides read TGTGCCAGCAGTCCTCGGGACTCTTTCTCTGGAAACACCATATATTTT.

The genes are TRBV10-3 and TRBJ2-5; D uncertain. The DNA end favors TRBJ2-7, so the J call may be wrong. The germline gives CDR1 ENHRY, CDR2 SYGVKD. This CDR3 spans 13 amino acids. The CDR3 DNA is TGTGCCATCAGTGAGTCGGTTCTATCCGAGCAGTACTTC. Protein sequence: CAISESVLSEQYF.

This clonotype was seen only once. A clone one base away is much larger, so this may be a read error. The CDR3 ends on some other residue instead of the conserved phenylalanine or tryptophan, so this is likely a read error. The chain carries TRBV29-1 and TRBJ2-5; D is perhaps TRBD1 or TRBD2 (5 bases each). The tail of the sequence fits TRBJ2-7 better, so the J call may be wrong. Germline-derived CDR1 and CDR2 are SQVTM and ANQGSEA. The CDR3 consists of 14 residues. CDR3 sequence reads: CSVRDQNGGYEQYL. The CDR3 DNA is TGCAGCGTAAGAGACCAAAATGGGGGCTACGAGCAGTACCTC.

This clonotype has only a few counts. CDR3 amino acids: CASSPTLAGGPDNEQFF. Written as DNA, the CDR3 is TGTGCCAGCAGCCCAACCCTAGCGGGGGGGCCGGACAATGAGCAGTTCTTC. The chain employs TRBV7-3 and TRBJ2-1, with 12 bases identical to TRBD2. Looked up from germline, CDR1 is SGHTA and CDR2 is FQGTGA. The CDR3 spans 17 residues. J gave up 5 bases and V 5 bases, and 10 bases lay outside the gene matches.